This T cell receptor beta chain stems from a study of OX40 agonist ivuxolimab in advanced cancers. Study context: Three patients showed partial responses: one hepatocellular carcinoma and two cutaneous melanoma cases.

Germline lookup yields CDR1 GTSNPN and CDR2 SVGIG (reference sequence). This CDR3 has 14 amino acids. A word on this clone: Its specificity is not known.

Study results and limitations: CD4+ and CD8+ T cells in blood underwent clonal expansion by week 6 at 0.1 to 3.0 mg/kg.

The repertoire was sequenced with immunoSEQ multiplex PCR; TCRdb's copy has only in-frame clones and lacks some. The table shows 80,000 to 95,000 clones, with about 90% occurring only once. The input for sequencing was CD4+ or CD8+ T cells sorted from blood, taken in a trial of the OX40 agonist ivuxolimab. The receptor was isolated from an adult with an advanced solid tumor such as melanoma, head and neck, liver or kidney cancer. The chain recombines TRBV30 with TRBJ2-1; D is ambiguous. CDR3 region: CAGIPDFSYNEQFF. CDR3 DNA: TGTGCTGGAATTCCCGATTTTTCCTACAATGAGCAGTTCTTC.